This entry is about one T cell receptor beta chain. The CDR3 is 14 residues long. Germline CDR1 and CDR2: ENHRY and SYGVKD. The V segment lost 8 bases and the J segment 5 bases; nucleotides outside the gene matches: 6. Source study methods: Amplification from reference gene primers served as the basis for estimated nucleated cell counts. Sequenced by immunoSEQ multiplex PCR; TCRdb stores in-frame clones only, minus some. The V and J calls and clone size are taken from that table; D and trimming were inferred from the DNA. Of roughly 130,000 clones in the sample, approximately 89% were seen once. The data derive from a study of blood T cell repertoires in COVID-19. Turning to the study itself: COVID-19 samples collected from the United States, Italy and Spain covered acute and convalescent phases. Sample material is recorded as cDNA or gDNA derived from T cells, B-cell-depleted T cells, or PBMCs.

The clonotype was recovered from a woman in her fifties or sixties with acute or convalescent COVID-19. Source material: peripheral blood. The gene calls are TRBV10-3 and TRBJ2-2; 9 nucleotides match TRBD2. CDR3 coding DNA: TGTGCCATCCGGGCTAGCGGGACTACCGGGGAGCTGTTTTTT. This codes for CAIRASGTTGELFF.